Following are 28 T cell receptor beta chains from one sample sequenced in a study of OX40 agonist ivuxolimab in advanced cancers. The table came from immunoSEQ multiplex PCR; TCRdb's copy has only in-frame clones and leaves some out. Counted here are 52,000 or so clones, 88% occurring once; the ten biggest clones make up over 8.5%. The sequencing here drew on CD4+ or CD8+ T cells sorted from blood, taken in a trial of the OX40 agonist ivuxolimab. These receptors were taken from an adult with an advanced solid tumor such as melanoma, head and neck, liver or kidney cancer.

The chain links TRBV7-9 to TRBJ1-5, with D unclear. The V gene's germline CDR1 is SEHNR and CDR2 FQNEAQ (reference sequence). CDR3 length equals 12 residues. V lost 3 bases, J lost 8 bases, and 8 bases lay in between. CDR3 amino acids: CASSFLSEPQHF. The CDR3 DNA sequence: TGTGCCAGCAGCTTCCTTTCGGAGCCCCAGCATTTT.

This chain joins TRBV7-7 and TRBJ2-7; TRBD1 agrees at 7 bases. In germline, CDR1 is SSHAT, CDR2 FNYEAQ (reference sequence). The CDR3 is 15 residues long. V gave up 3 bases and J gave up 4 bases; unmatched junction bases: 9. CDR3 protein: CASSFDRVASYEQYF. The DNA for the CDR3 is TGTGCCAGCAGCTTTGACAGGGTGGCGTCGTACGAGCAGTACTTC.

The genes are TRBV20-1 and TRBJ2-2; D is ambiguous. The CDR3 is made up of 11 amino acids. V lost 6 bases, J lost 2 bases, and 4 bases lay in between. CDR1 and CDR2 (germline): DFQATT, SNEGSKA (reference sequence). CDR3: CSAKNTGELFF. CDR3 in DNA: TGCAGTGCCAAAAACACCGGGGAGCTGTTTTTT.

The V gene is TRBV27, the J gene TRBJ2-1, with TRBD1 identical over 8 bases. V dropped 6 bases and J dropped 0; count of bases not matched to a gene: 13. Germline CDR1 is MNHEY and CDR2 is SMNVEV (reference sequence). There are 18 residues in the CDR3. The CDR3 DNA reads as TGTGCCAGCAGAAAAGGGACAGGTCCAATTTTCTCCTACAATGAGCAGTTCTTC. Protein product: CASRKGTGPIFSYNEQFF.

The J gene is TRBJ1-1, the V gene TRBV28, with a weak D call TRBD1 (5 bases). The CDR3 is 19 amino acids. Trimming left V 5 bases short and J 0 bases short, with 25 bases between. Germline V gives CDR1 MDHEN, CDR2 SYDVKM. In nucleotides, the CDR3 is TGTGCCAGCAGTATGACCCTGGGAGGGGCGGTTCGGGTGAACACTGAAGCTTTCTTT. It codes for CASSMTLGGAVRVNTEAFF.

The chain joins TRBV7-9 to TRBJ2-7; tentatively, D is TRBD1 (8 bases). CDR1 and CDR2 from the germline V gene are SEHNR and FQNEAQ (reference sequence). The CDR3 runs to 18 residues. V dropped 8 bases and J dropped 3 bases, with 29 bases sitting between them. CDR3 nucleotide sequence: TGTGCCAGCGCTGATAGGCGGACAGGGTTTTCGGGGGGCTACGAGCAGTACTTC. As protein: CASADRRTGFSGGYEQYF. Supplemented by reference TRBV7-9 and TRBJ2-7, the full variable domain reads DTGVSQNPRHKITKRGQNVTFRCDPISEHNRLYWYRQTLGQGPEFLTYFQNEAQLEKSRLLSDRFSAERPKGSFSTLEIQRTEQGDSAMYLCASADRRTGFSGGYEQYFGPGTRLTVT.

The chain links TRBV27 to TRBJ1-5, with D possibly TRBD1 on 5 matching bases. The CDR3 covers 13 residues. The germline gives CDR1 MNHEY, CDR2 SMNVEV (reference sequence). V lost 5 bases, J lost 9 bases, and 14 bases lay in between. The CDR3: CASSPGGLWPQHF. In DNA form, the CDR3 reads TGTGCCAGCAGTCCGGGGGGACTCTGGCCCCAGCATTTT.

The CDR3 DNA reads as TGTGCCAGTAGTCCTGACAGGGGTCTGAACACTGAAGCTTTCTTT. Translated: CASSPDRGLNTEAFF. J is TRBJ1-1 and V is TRBV19, with 8 nucleotides matching TRBD1. The CDR3 has 15 amino acids. Germline assignment: CDR1 LNHDA and CDR2 SQIVND (reference sequence). Trimming removed 5 bases from V and 0 bases from J; junction bases left unmatched: 5.

The chain uses TRBV11-2 and TRBJ2-1; TRBD2 is a possible D gene (6 bases). The CDR3 is 14 amino acids. CDR1 and CDR2 (germline): SGHAT, FQNNGV. V shed 6 bases and J shed 9 bases, with 18 bases lying between them. The CDR3, as DNA: TGTGCCAGCAGTGTCGCGGTTGCCGGGGGTGAGCAGTTCTTC. Encoded protein: CASSVAVAGGEQFF.

V gene TRBV5-1 combines with J gene TRBJ1-1, with a tentative D call TRBD1 (6 bases). The CDR3 is 14 amino acids. CDR1 and CDR2 from the germline V gene are SGHRS and YFSETQ. V gave up 1 base and J gave up 1 base, with 8 bases separating them. The CDR3 region is CASSLWGQNTEAFF. In nucleotides, the CDR3 is TGCGCCAGCAGCTTGTGGGGACAGAACACTGAAGCTTTCTTT.

The gene calls are TRBV10-3 and TRBJ2-1; no firm D call. The germline V gene has CDR1 ENHRY and CDR2 SYGVKD. Trimming left V 7 bases short and J 0 bases short, with 13 bases between. The CDR3 runs to 15 residues. CDR3 DNA sequence: TGTGCCATCAATGCTAGTCCCAGCTCCTACAATGAGCAGTTCTTC. It is translated as CAINASPSSYNEQFF.

This clone was counted between two and nine times. The V gene is TRBV4-1, the J gene TRBJ1-2, with unresolved D. The CDR3 totals 12 residues. CDR1 and CDR2 (germline): MGHRA, YSYEKL. The V end lost 0 bases, the J end lost 6 bases, and 5 bases lay between the germline ends. DNA for the CDR3: TGCGCCAGCAGCCAAGAGGGAGATGGCTACACCTTC. It specifies CASSQEGDGYTF.

This rearrangement joins TRBV7-9 to TRBJ1-2; tentative D call: TRBD1 (6 bases). V was trimmed by 5 bases and J by 6 bases, leaving 19 bases between them. The germline gives CDR1 SEHNR, CDR2 FQNEAQ (reference sequence). There are 15 residues in the CDR3. In DNA form, the CDR3 reads TGTGCCAGCAGCGAGGACAGAAGAAGGTACGATGGCTACACCTTC. It specifies CASSEDRRRYDGYTF.

The rearrangement joins TRBV6-5 to TRBJ2-7; tentatively, D is TRBD2 (6 bases). The germline gives CDR1 MNHEY, CDR2 SVGAGI. This CDR3 is built from 15 residues. Trimming pared 1 base from V and 2 bases from J, leaving 12 bases between. CDR3 sequence (DNA): TGTGCCAGCAGTTACTTTCCGGGGGTTGCCTACGAGCAGTACTTC. Its translation is CASSYFPGVAYEQYF.

CDR3 DNA sequence: TGTGCCAGCAGCGGCCGACTTTATAATGAGCAGTTCTTC. Its protein product is CASSGRLYNEQFF. The chain couples TRBV11-3 to TRBJ2-1; unclear D gene. CDR1 and CDR2 from the germline V gene are SGHNT and YENEEA. The CDR3 length is 13 residues. Trimming stripped 5 bases from V and 7 bases from J, with 12 bases between.

The chain recombines TRBV19 with TRBJ2-2, with 9 bases that match TRBD1. This CDR3 region has 17 residues. V shed 5 bases and J 3 bases; nucleotides not matched to a gene: 10. Per germline, CDR1 LNHDA and CDR2 SQIVND (reference sequence). The CDR3 here is CASSSRTGEVDTGELFF. As DNA, the CDR3 is TGTGCCAGTAGTTCTCGGACAGGGGAGGTGGACACCGGGGAGCTGTTTTTT. The full variable domain, with the rest looked up from reference TRBV19 and TRBJ2-2, is DGGITQSPKYLFRKEGQNVTLSCEQNLNHDAMYWYRQDPGQGLRLIYYSQIVNDFQKGDIAEGYSVSREKKESFPLTVTSAQKNPTAFYLCASSSRTGEVDTGELFFGEGSRLTVL.

The chain couples TRBV19 to TRBJ1-5, with D possibly matching TRBD1 (5 bases). The CDR3 runs 17 residues. Germline assignment: CDR1 LNHDA and CDR2 SQIVND (reference sequence). V was trimmed by 1 base and J by 0 bases, leaving 13 bases between them. As DNA, the CDR3 is TGTGCCAGTAGTATAGTTGGGGGGGAATATAGCAATCAGCCCCAGCATTTT. Protein product: CASSIVGGEYSNQPQHF. Looking up the rest from reference TRBV19 and TRBJ1-5 gives the full variable domain: DGGITQSPKYLFRKEGQNVTLSCEQNLNHDAMYWYRQDPGQGLRLIYYSQIVNDFQKGDIAEGYSVSREKKESFPLTVTSAQKNPTAFYLCASSIVGGEYSNQPQHFGDGTRLSIL.

The genes are TRBV5-6 and TRBJ1-3; D gene uncertain. V was trimmed by 1 base and J by 2 bases, leaving 7 bases between them. CDR1 and CDR2 from the germline V gene are SGHDT and YYEEEE. The CDR3 has 14 amino acids. As DNA, the CDR3 is TGTGCCAGCAGCTTGACAGTGGCTGGAAACACCATATATTTT. This translates into CASSLTVAGNTIYF.

This chain links TRBV6-1 with TRBJ2-1; D is unresolved. CDR1 and CDR2 (germline): MNHNS, SASEGT. This CDR3 has 14 amino acids. V lost 7 bases to trimming and J lost 8 bases, with 18 bases between them. CDR3 residues: CASTPGFAVDEQFF. For the CDR3, the DNA is TGTGCCAGCACGCCAGGTTTCGCCGTCGATGAGCAGTTCTTC.

CDR3 sequence: CASSLRLAGAYEQYF. The CDR3 region has the DNA TGTGCCAGCAGCTTGAGACTAGCGGGAGCCTACGAGCAGTACTTC. The gene calls are TRBV13 and TRBJ2-7, with TRBD2 matching 12 bases. V was clipped by 3 bases and J by 2 bases; unmatched bases: 2. CDR3 size: 15 residues. Germline V lookup: CDR1 PRHDT, CDR2 FYEKMQ (reference sequence).

The chain joins TRBV5-8 to TRBJ1-5; TRBD1 might be the D (5 bases). Trimming shortened V by 2 bases and J by 3 bases, and 9 bases separated the two germline ends. The CDR3 loop spans 14 amino acids. Germline V gene sequence: CDR1 SGHTS, CDR2 YDEGEE. CDR3 amino acids: CASSFTGPNQPQHF. The CDR3 DNA is TGTGCCAGCAGCTTTACAGGCCCCAATCAGCCCCAGCATTTT. The whole variable domain, remainder taken from reference TRBV5-8 and TRBJ1-5, is EAGVTQSPTHLIKTRGQQATLRCSPISGHTSVYWYQQALGLGLQFLLWYDEGEERNRGNFPPRFSGRQFPNYSSELNVNALELEDSALYLCASSFTGPNQPQHFGDGTRLSIL.

J is TRBJ2-2 and V is TRBV18, with D hard to call. Trimming stripped 3 bases from V and 7 bases from J, with 3 bases between. This CDR3 has 11 residues. Germline V gene sequence: CDR1 KGHSH, CDR2 LQKENI. The CDR3 DNA is TGTGCCAGCTCACCGGGCGGGGAGCTGTTTTTT. Translating it yields CASSPGGELFF.

V usage is TRBV4-3 and J usage is TRBJ2-7, with 7 bases lining up with TRBD1. Per germline, CDR1 LGHNA and CDR2 YSLEER. The CDR3 has 13 amino acids. After removal of 2 bases from V and 3 bases from J, the junction contained 1 base not matched to a gene. The CDR3 DNA sequence: TGCGCCAGCAGCCAAAGGGACAGCTACGAGCAGTACTTC. Amino acids: CASSQRDSYEQYF.

The rearrangement uses TRBV2 and TRBJ1-1; possible D gene TRBD1, 5 bases. The CDR3 spans 14 residues. Trimming removed 7 bases from V and 3 bases from J, with 15 bases in between. The germline V gene has CDR1 SNHLY and CDR2 FYNNEI. The CDR3 sequence is CASTWGLGDTEAFF. Written as DNA, the CDR3 is TGTGCCAGCACCTGGGGACTAGGAGACACTGAAGCTTTCTTT.

The chain couples TRBV7-6 to TRBJ2-5; no reliable D call. Trimming removed 2 bases at V and 1 base at J, with 17 bases between. Germline lookup yields CDR1 SGHVS and CDR2 FNYEAQ. The length of the CDR3 is 17 residues. In DNA, the CDR3 is TGTGCCAGCAGCTTAACCGTGATGTGGAGTGCCCAAGAGACCCAGTACTTC. Its translation: CASSLTVMWSAQETQYF.

CDR3 nucleotides: TGTGCCAGCAGCTTAGGGTCAGGGAGTGAAGCTTTCTTT. It encodes CASSLGSGSEAFF. The V gene is TRBV11-1, the J gene TRBJ1-1, with TRBD1 as a possible D gene (5 bases). Germline-derived CDR1 and CDR2 are SGHAT and FQDESV (reference sequence). Trimming removed 1 base at V and 7 bases at J, with 10 bases between. The CDR3 runs 13 residues.

The chain joins TRBV14 to TRBJ1-1, with TRBD1 matching over 7 bases. This CDR3 contains 15 residues. J gave up 0 bases and V 4 bases, and 5 bases lay outside the gene matches. From germline, CDR1 is SGHDN and CDR2 FVKESK. In nucleotides, the CDR3 is TGTGCCAGCAGCCGGACAGGAGAAGTGAACACTGAAGCTTTCTTT. This codes for CASSRTGEVNTEAFF.

The rearrangement links TRBV30 to TRBJ2-7, with 7 bases lining up with TRBD2. The J segment lost 2 bases and the V segment lost 5 bases, leaving 9 bases of the junction unmatched. The germline V gene encodes CDR1 GTSNPN and CDR2 SVGIG (reference sequence). The CDR3 is made up of 14 amino acids. The CDR3 region has the DNA TGTGCCTGGGGAGCGGGACTACTTACCTACGAGCAGTACTTC. As protein: CAWGAGLLTYEQYF.